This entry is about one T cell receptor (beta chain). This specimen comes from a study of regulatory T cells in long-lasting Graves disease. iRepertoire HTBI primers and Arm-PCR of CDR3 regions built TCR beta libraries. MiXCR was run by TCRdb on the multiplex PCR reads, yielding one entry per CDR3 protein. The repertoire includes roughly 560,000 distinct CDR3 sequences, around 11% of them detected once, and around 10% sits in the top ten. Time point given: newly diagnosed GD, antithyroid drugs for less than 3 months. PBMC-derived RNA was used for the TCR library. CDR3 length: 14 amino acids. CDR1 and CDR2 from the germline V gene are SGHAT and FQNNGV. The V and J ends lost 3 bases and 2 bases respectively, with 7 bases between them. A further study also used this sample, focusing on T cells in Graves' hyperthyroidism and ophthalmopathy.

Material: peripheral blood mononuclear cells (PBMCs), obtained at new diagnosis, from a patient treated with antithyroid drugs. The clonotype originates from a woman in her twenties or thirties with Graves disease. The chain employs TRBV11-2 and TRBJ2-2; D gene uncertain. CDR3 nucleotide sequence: TGTGCCAGCAGCTTTTTGGACAACACCGGGGAGCTGTTTTTT. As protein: CASSFLDNTGELFF.